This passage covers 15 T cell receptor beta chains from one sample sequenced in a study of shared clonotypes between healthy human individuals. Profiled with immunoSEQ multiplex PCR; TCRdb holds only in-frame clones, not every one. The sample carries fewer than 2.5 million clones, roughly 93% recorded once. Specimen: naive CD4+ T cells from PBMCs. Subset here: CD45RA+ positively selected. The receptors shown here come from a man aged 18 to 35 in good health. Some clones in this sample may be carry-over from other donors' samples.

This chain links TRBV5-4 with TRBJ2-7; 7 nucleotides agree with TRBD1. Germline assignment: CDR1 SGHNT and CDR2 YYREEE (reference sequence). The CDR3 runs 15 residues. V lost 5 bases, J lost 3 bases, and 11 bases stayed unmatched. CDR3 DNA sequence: TGTGCCAGCAGTCCGGGACAGCAATTGGGCTACGAGCAGTACTTC. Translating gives CASSPGQQLGYEQYF.

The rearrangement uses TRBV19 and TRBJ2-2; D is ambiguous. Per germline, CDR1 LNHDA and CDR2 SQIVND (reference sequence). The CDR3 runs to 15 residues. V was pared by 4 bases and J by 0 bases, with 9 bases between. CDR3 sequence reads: CASSRSLANTGELFF. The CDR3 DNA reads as TGTGCCAGTAGTAGGTCGCTAGCGAACACCGGGGAGCTGTTTTTT. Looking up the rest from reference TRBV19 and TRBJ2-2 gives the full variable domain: DGGITQSPKYLFRKEGQNVTLSCEQNLNHDAMYWYRQDPGQGLRLIYYSQIVNDFQKGDIAEGYSVSREKKESFPLTVTSAQKNPTAFYLCASSRSLANTGELFFGEGSRLTVL.

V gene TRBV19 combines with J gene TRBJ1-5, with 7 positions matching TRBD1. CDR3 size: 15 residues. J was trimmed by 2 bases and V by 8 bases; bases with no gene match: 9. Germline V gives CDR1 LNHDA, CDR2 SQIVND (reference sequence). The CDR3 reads CASHQTGLGNQPQHF. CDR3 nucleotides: TGTGCCAGTCACCAGACAGGGTTGGGCAATCAGCCCCAGCATTTT.

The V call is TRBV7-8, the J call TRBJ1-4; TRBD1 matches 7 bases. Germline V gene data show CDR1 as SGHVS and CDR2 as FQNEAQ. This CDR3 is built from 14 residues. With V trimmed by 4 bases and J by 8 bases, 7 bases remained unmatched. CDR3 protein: CASSSRQGLEKLFF. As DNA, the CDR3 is TGTGCCAGCAGCTCCCGACAGGGTCTAGAAAAACTGTTTTTT. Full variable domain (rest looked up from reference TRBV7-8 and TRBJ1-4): GAGVSQSPRYKVAKRGQDVALRCDPISGHVSLFWYQQALGQGPEFLTYFQNEAQLDKSGLPSDRFFAERPEGSVSTLKIQRTQQEDSAVYLCASSSRQGLEKLFFGSGTQLSVL.

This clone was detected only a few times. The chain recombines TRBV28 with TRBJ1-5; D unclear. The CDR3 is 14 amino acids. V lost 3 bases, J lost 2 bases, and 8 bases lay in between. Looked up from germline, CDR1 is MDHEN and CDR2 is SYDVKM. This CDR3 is CASSLSARNQPQHF. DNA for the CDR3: TGTGCCAGCAGTTTGTCAGCGCGCAATCAGCCCCAGCATTTT.

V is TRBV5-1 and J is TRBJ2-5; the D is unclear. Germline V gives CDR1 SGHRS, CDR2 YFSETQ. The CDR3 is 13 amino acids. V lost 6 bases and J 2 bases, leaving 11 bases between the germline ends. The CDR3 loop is CASTSMRQETQYF. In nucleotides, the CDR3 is TGCGCCAGCACGAGTATGAGGCAAGAGACCCAGTACTTC.

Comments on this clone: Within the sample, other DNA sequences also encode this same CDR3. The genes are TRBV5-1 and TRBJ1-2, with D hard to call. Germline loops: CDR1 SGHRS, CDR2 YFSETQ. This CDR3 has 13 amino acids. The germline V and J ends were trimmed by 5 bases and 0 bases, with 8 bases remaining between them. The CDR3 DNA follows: TGCGCCAGCAGTCCCGCATCTAACTATGGCTACACCTTC. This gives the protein CASSPASNYGYTF.

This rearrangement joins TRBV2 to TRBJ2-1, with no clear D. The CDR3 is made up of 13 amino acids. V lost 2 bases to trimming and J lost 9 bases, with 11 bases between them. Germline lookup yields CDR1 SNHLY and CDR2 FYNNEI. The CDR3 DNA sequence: TGTGCCAGCAGTGAATACCTATTGCGTGAGCAGTTCTTC. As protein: CASSEYLLREQFF.

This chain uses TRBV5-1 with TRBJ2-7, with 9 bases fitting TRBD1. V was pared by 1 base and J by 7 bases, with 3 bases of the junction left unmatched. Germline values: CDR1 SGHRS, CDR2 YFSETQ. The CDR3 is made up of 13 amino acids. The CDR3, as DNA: TGCGCCAGCAGCTTGCGGACAGGGGATGAGCAGTACTTC. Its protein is CASSLRTGDEQYF.

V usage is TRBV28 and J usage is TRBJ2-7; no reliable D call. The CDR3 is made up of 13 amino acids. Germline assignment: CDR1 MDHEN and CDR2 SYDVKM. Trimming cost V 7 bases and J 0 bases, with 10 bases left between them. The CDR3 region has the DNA TGTGCCAGCACTGGGATCTACTCCTACGAGCAGTACTTC. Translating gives CASTGIYSYEQYF.

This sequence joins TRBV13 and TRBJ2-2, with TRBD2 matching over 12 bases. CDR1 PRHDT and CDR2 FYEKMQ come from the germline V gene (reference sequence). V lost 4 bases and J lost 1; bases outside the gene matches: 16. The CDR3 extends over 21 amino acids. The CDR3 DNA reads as TGTGCCAGCAGCTCGGAAAAAATAGCGGGACTAGCGGGCGAGAACACCGGGGAGCTGTTTTTT. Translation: CASSSEKIAGLAGENTGELFF.

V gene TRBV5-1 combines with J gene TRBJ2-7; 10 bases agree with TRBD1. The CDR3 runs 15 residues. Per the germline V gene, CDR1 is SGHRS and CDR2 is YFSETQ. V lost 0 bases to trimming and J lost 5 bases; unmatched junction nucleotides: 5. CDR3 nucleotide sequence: TGCGCCAGCAGCTTGGAGACAGGGGGCAGGGACGAGCAGTACTTC. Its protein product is CASSLETGGRDEQYF.

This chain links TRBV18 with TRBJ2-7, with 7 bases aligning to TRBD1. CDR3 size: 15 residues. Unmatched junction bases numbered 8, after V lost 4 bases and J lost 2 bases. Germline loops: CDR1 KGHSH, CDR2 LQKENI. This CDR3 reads CASSRGATGTYEQYF. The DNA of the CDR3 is TGTGCCAGCTCACGAGGGGCGACAGGGACCTACGAGCAGTACTTC. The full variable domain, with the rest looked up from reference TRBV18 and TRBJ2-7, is NAGVMQNPRHLVRRRGQEARLRCSPMKGHSHVYWYRQLPEEGLKFMVYLQKENIIDESGMPKERFSAEFPKEGPSILRIQQVVRGDSAAYFCASSRGATGTYEQYFGPGTRLTVT.

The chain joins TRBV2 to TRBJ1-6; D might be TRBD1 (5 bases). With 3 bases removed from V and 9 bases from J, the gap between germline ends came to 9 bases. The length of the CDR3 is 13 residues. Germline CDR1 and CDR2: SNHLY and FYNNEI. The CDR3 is CASSDRAGSPLHF. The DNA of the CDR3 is TGTGCCAGCAGTGACAGGGCGGGTTCACCCCTCCACTTT. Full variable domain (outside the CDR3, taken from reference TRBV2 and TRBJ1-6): EPEVTQTPSHQVTQMGQEVILRCVPISNHLYFYWYRQILGQKVEFLVSFYNNEISEKSEIFDDQFSVERPDGSNFTLKIRSTKLEDSAMYFCASSDRAGSPLHFGNGTRLTVT.

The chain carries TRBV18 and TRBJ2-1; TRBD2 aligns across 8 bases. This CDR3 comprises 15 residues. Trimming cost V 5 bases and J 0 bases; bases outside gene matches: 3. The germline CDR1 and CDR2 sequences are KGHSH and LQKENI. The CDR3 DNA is TGTGCCAGCTCATCTAGCGGGTACTCCTACAATGAGCAGTTCTTC. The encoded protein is CASSSSGYSYNEQFF.